The 15 T cell receptor beta chains reported below all come from one sample, sequenced in a study of T cells in localized non-small cell lung cancer. Some clones are missing from TCRdb's copy, which holds only in-frame ones; the method was immunoSEQ multiplex PCR. Among approximately 50,000 clones listed, 86% were seen once. The sample was PBMCs, taken before any cancer treatment. Every receptor here comes from a man aged 40 to 75 with stage II lung adenocarcinoma.

The chain uses TRBV30 and TRBJ1-2, with D possibly being TRBD1 (5 bases). The CDR3 contains 12 residues. Per germline, CDR1 GTSNPN and CDR2 SVGIG (reference sequence). Trimming removed 5 bases from V and 4 bases from J, with 11 bases in between. CDR3 residues: CAWERGGYGYTF. In nucleotides, the CDR3 is TGTGCCTGGGAGAGGGGAGGCTATGGCTACACCTTC.

V usage is TRBV5-4 and J usage is TRBJ2-3, with D unresolved. V was pared by 1 base and J by 1 base, with 4 bases between. This CDR3 comprises 13 residues. Germline V gene lookup returns CDR1 SGHNT and CDR2 YYREEE (reference sequence). The DNA for the CDR3 is TGTGCCAGCAGCTTGAGCCGCACAGATACGCAGTATTTT. As protein: CASSLSRTDTQYF.

This clone has more than one count but fewer than ten. The chain combines TRBV6-6 with TRBJ2-1, with 11 bases lining up with TRBD1. The germline gives CDR1 MNHNY, CDR2 SVGAGI (reference sequence). This CDR3 comprises 16 residues. J was trimmed by 2 bases and V by 7 bases; bases with no gene match: 7. The CDR3 loop reads CASTLGQGEPYNEQFF. The CDR3 nucleotides are TGTGCCAGCACCCTGGGACAGGGGGAGCCCTACAATGAGCAGTTCTTC.

The rearrangement joins TRBV7-2 to TRBJ2-2, with 8 bases identical to TRBD2. The germline gives CDR1 SGHTA, CDR2 FQGNSA. After removal of 4 bases from V and 4 bases from J, the junction contained 5 bases not matched to a gene. The CDR3 loop spans 15 amino acids. This CDR3 is CASSSRGAVTGELFF. The DNA for the CDR3 is TGTGCCAGCAGCTCGCGGGGGGCCGTCACCGGGGAGCTGTTTTTT.

V gene TRBV5-1 combines with J gene TRBJ2-1; D possibly corresponds to TRBD1 (5 bases). Looked up from germline, CDR1 is SGHRS and CDR2 is YFSETQ. The germline V and J ends were trimmed by 4 bases and 7 bases, with 12 bases remaining between them. This CDR3 has 13 amino acids. CDR3 residues: CASSQNDRNEQFF. The CDR3 DNA reads TGCGCCAGCAGCCAGAACGACAGAAATGAGCAGTTCTTC.

This clone was seen a few times. In DNA, the CDR3 is TGTGCCAGCAGCCCACCTAGTGGGGCAGGCACCGGGGAGCTGTTTTTT. Translated, it gives CASSPPSGAGTGELFF. The J gene is TRBJ2-2, the V gene TRBV9, with a tentative D call TRBD1 (5 bases). CDR3 length equals 16 residues. Germline V lookup: CDR1 SGDLS, CDR2 YYNGEE. V lost 4 bases to trimming and J lost 4 bases, with 17 bases between them.

This chain joins TRBV28 and TRBJ1-6; TRBD1 matches at 11 bases. The V gene's germline CDR1 is MDHEN and CDR2 SYDVKM. This CDR3 region has 15 residues. Losses at the gene ends were 6 bases for V and 9 bases for J; bases not matched to a gene: 7. CDR3 region: CASSPRTGGVSPLHF. The CDR3 DNA follows: TGTGCCAGCAGCCCTCGGACAGGGGGCGTTTCACCCCTCCACTTT.

The V and J genes are TRBV19 and TRBJ1-2; D possibly corresponds to TRBD1 (6 bases). Trimming stripped 5 bases from V and 2 bases from J, with 15 bases between. The germline V gene encodes CDR1 LNHDA and CDR2 SQIVND (reference sequence). This CDR3 region has 15 residues. CDR3 DNA: TGTGCCAGTAGTGCGCCGGACAGACCCAACTATGGCTACACCTTC. Protein product: CASSAPDRPNYGYTF.

A remark on this clone: Its ends do not fully match the called genes, so a read error is possible. CDR3 amino acids: CATSQGANYEQYF. The CDR3 nucleotides read TGTGCCACCAGTCAAGGAGCCAACTACGAGCAGTACTTC. This chain uses TRBV6-5 with TRBJ2-7; D gene unclear. The CDR3 is 13 residues long. Germline V gene data show CDR1 as MNHEY and CDR2 as SVGAGI.

The chain couples TRBV2 to TRBJ1-1; TRBD1 is a possible D gene (5 bases). Germline CDR1 SNHLY, CDR2 FYNNEI. V was clipped by 5 bases and J by 9 bases, with 16 bases between them. The CDR3 is 13 residues long. For the CDR3, the DNA is TGTGCCAGCAGTTTCGACTGGGACCTCAAAGCTTTCTTT. Protein product: CASSFDWDLKAFF.

The chain links TRBV2 to TRBJ2-6; a possible D gene is TRBD2 (7 bases). Germline loops: CDR1 SNHLY, CDR2 FYNNEI. Trimming pared 7 bases from V and 4 bases from J, leaving 14 bases between. CDR3 length equals 15 residues. This CDR3 is CASNKGGGGANVLTF. DNA of the CDR3: TGTGCCAGCAATAAGGGGGGGGGCGGGGCCAACGTCCTGACTTTC.

V is TRBV5-1 and J is TRBJ2-2; possibly TRBD2 for D (5 bases). From germline, CDR1 is SGHRS and CDR2 YFSETQ. This CDR3 comprises 15 residues. V lost 2 bases to trimming and J lost 4 bases, with 12 bases between them. The chain's CDR3 is CASSLGLAGTGELFF. Here the CDR3 DNA reads TGCGCCAGCAGCTTAGGGCTAGCCGGCACCGGGGAGCTGTTTTTT.

The gene calls are TRBV25-1 and TRBJ1-4, with D hard to call. The V gene lost 4 bases and the J gene lost 3 bases, with 9 bases spanning the gap. The CDR3 runs 14 residues. The germline V gene encodes CDR1 MGHDK and CDR2 SYGVNS. The CDR3 protein is CASSAHEANEKLFF. The DNA for the CDR3 is TGTGCCAGCAGTGCACACGAGGCTAATGAAAAACTGTTTTTT.

In DNA form, the CDR3 reads TGTGCCAGCAGCCCCGGGACTAGCGGGGAGCGGGGGACCCAGTACTTC. This codes for CASSPGTSGERGTQYF. The chain employs TRBV28 and TRBJ2-5; 13 bases match TRBD2. The CDR3 consists of 16 residues. After removal of 6 bases from V and 7 bases from J, the junction contained 11 bases not matched to a gene. Germline values: CDR1 MDHEN, CDR2 SYDVKM.

This clone was counted only a few times. The V gene is TRBV5-1, the J gene TRBJ1-1; the D gene is possibly TRBD1 (6 bases). In germline, CDR1 is SGHRS, CDR2 YFSETQ. Trimming removed 8 bases at V and 2 bases at J, with 13 bases between. The length of the CDR3 is 13 residues. The chain's CDR3 is CARTIQGNTEAFF. CDR3 bases: TGCGCCAGGACGATACAGGGAAACACTGAAGCTTTCTTT.